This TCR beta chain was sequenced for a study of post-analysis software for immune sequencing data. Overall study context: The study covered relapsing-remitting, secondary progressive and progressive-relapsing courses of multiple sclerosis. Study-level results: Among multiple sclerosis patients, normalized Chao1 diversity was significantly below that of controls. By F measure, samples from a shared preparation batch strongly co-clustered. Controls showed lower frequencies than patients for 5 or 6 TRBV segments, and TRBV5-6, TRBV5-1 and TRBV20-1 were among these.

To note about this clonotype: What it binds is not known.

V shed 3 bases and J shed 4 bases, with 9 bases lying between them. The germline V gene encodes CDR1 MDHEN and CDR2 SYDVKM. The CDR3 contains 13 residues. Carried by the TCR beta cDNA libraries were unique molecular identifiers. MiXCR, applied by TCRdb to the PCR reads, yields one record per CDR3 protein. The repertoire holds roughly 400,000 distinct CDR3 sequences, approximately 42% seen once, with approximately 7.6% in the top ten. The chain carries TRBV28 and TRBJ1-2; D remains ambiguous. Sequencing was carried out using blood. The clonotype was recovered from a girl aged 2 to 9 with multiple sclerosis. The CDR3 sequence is CASSFVQSYGYTF. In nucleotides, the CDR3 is TGTGCCAGCAGTTTCGTACAGAGCTATGGCTACACCTTC.